This TCR beta chain was retrieved from a study of cytomegalovirus exposure and HLA in healthy donors. In the study overall: Among some 400 genotyped donors, around 80% fell in the Caucasian-associated ancestry cluster.

Primers for the PCR totalled 60 Vbeta and 13 Jbeta. Clones were read by immunoSEQ multiplex PCR, and TCRdb kept only the in-frame ones, dropping some. The sample is made up of 50,000 or so clones, and the top ten hold approximately 7% of it. The ends lost 10 bases at V and 5 bases at J; junction bases unmatched: 7. The germline CDR1 and CDR2 sequences are LNHDA and SQIVND (reference sequence). The CDR3 contains 12 residues. Study outcomes and limitations: Associated with cytomegalovirus, according to the listing, were approximately 160 TCR beta chains. Excluded: some indistinguishable V segments such as TRBV6-2 and TRBV6-3.

Notes on this clone: What it recognizes is unknown.

Sequencing was done on a sample of PBMCs. This receptor was obtained from a woman aged 40 to 49 in good health and CMV-seronegative. The chain couples TRBV19 to TRBJ2-7; TRBD2 agrees at 8 bases. The CDR3 nucleotides are TGTGCCAACCAGGGACTAGGGGACGAGCAGTACTTC. This codes for CANQGLGDEQYF.